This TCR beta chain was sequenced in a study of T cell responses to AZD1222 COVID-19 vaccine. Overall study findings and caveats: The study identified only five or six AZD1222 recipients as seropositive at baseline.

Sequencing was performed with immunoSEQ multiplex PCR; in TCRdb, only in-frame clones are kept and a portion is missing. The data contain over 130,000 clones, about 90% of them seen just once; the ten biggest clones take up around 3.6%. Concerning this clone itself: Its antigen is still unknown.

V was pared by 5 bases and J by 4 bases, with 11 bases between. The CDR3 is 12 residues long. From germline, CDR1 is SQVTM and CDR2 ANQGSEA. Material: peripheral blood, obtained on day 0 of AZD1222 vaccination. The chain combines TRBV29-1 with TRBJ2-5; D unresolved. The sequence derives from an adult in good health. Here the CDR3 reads CSVTMVGETQYF. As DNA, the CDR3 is TGCAGCGTTACTATGGTAGGAGAGACCCAGTACTTC.